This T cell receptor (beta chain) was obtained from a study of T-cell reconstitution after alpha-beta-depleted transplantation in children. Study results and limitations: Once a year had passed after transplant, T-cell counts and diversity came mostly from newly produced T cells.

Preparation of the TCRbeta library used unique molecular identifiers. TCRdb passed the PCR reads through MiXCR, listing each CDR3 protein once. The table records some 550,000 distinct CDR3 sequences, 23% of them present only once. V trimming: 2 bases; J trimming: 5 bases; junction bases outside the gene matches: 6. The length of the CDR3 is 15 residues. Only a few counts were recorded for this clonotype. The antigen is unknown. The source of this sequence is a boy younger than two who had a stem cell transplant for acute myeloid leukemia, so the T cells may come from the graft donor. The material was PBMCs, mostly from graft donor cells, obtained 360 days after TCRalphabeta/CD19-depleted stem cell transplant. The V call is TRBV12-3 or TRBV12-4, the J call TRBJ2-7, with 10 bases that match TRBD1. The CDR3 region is CASSLIRDRGNEQYV. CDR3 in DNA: TGTGCCAGCAGTTTAATCCGGGACAGGGGCAACGAGCAGTACGTC.